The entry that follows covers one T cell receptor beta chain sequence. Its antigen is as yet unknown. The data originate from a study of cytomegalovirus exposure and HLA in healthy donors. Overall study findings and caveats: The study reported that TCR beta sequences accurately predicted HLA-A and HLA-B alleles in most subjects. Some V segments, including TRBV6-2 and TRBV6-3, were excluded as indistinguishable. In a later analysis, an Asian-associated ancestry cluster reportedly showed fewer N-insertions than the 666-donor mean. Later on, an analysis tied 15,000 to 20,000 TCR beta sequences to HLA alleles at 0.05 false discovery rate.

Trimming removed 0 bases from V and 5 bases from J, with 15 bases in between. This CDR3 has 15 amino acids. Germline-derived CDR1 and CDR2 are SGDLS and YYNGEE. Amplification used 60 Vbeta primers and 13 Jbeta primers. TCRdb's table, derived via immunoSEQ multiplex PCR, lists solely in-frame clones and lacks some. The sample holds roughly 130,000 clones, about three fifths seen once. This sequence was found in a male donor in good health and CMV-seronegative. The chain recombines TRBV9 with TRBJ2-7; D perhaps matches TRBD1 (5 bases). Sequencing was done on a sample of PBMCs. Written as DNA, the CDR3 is TGTGCCAGCAGCGTAGGTGGGCAGGGTGGACACGAGCAGTACTTC. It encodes CASSVGGQGGHEQYF.